Following are 32 T cell receptor beta chains from one sample sequenced in a study of blood T cell repertoires in COVID-19. Profiling relied on immunoSEQ multiplex PCR, and the TCRdb table lists in-frame clones only, not all of them. This sample has approximately 300,000 clones, with more than 70% found just once. The material sequenced was peripheral blood. These receptors all come from a woman aged 45-59 years with acute or convalescent COVID-19.

The gene calls are TRBV2 and TRBJ2-3; 9 bases map to TRBD2. The CDR3 contains 14 residues. Looked up from germline, CDR1 is SNHLY and CDR2 is FYNNEI. The V gene end was trimmed by 8 bases and the J gene end by 8 bases; junction bases not matched to a gene: 11. The CDR3 spells CASRGLAVLGTQYF. The CDR3 DNA sequence: TGTGCCAGCCGGGGACTAGCAGTTCTCGGTACGCAGTATTTT. The variable domain in full, with the rest retrieved from reference TRBV2 and TRBJ2-3, is EPEVTQTPSHQVTQMGQEVILRCVPISNHLYFYWYRQILGQKVEFLVSFYNNEISEKSEIFDDQFSVERPDGSNFTLKIRSTKLEDSAMYFCASRGLAVLGTQYFGPGTRLTVL.

The chain is built from TRBV3-1 (or the pseudogene TRBV3-2) and TRBJ2-7, with TRBD1 identical over 9 bases. The ends lost 4 bases at V and 1 base at J; junction bases unmatched: 11. Germline CDR1 LGHDT, CDR2 YNNKEL (reference sequence). This CDR3 has 17 residues. CDR3 residues: CASSLAGTGYRSYEQYF. For the CDR3, the DNA is TGTGCCAGCAGCCTCGCCGGGACAGGGTACCGATCCTACGAGCAGTACTTC.

The genes are TRBV28 and TRBJ1-4; D might be TRBD1 (6 bases). V was pared by 5 bases and J by 0 bases, with 10 bases between. The CDR3 is made up of 15 amino acids. The V gene's germline CDR1 is MDHEN and CDR2 SYDVKM. CDR3 amino acids: CASSQGTPTNEKLFF. CDR3 in DNA: TGTGCCAGCAGTCAAGGGACACCAACTAATGAAAAACTGTTTTTT. The whole variable domain, remainder taken from reference TRBV28 and TRBJ1-4, is DVKVTQSSRYLVKRTGEKVFLECVQDMDHENMFWYRQDPGLGLRLIYFSYDVKMKEKGDIPEGYSVSREKKERFSLILESASTNQTSMYLCASSQGTPTNEKLFFGSGTQLSVL.

This clone was seen a few times. V gene TRBV3-1 (or the pseudogene TRBV3-2) combines with J gene TRBJ2-7; no reliable D call. Germline loops: CDR1 LGHDT, CDR2 YNNKEL (reference sequence). Trimming cost V 0 bases and J 4 bases, with 4 bases left between them. The CDR3 is 12 residues long. Written as DNA, the CDR3 is TGTGCCAGCAGCCAAGATCCGTACGAGCAGTACTTC. Amino acid sequence: CASSQDPYEQYF.

The genes are TRBV19 and TRBJ2-2; 13 bases match TRBD2. The CDR3 is made up of 16 amino acids. V lost 7 bases and J lost 6; bases outside the gene matches: 8. From germline, CDR1 is LNHDA and CDR2 SQIVND (reference sequence). The CDR3: CASMGTSGMIPGELFF. The CDR3 region has the DNA TGTGCCAGTATGGGGACTAGCGGGATGATTCCCGGGGAGCTGTTTTTT. Drawing the rest from reference TRBV19 and TRBJ2-2, the complete variable domain is DGGITQSPKYLFRKEGQNVTLSCEQNLNHDAMYWYRQDPGQGLRLIYYSQIVNDFQKGDIAEGYSVSREKKESFPLTVTSAQKNPTAFYLCASMGTSGMIPGELFFGEGSRLTVL.

The chain recombines TRBV30 with TRBJ1-5; D call uncertain. This CDR3 is 14 amino acids long. Germline-derived CDR1 and CDR2 are GTSNPN and SVGIG (reference sequence). Trimming cost V 2 bases and J 9 bases, with 17 bases left between them. The CDR3 DNA sequence: TGTGCCTGGAGTCTTCAGACTGGACTGACGCCCCAGCATTTT. Its translation is CAWSLQTGLTPQHF.

The genes are TRBV28 and TRBJ2-2; 9 nucleotides align to TRBD1. V was clipped by 5 bases and J by 2 bases; unmatched bases: 6. Per germline, CDR1 MDHEN and CDR2 SYDVKM. The CDR3 extends over 16 amino acids. DNA of the CDR3: TGTGCCAGCAGTCCACAGGGGGCCAGTAACACCGGGGAGCTGTTTTTT. Translated, it gives CASSPQGASNTGELFF. The whole variable domain, filled in from reference TRBV28 and TRBJ2-2, reads DVKVTQSSRYLVKRTGEKVFLECVQDMDHENMFWYRQDPGLGLRLIYFSYDVKMKEKGDIPEGYSVSREKKERFSLILESASTNQTSMYLCASSPQGASNTGELFFGEGSRLTVL.

This clone was recorded only once. The junction departs from the called germline gene at one end, perhaps through a read error. The chain recombines TRBV7-9 with TRBJ2-7; TRBD2 agrees at 7 bases. The germline V gene has CDR1 SEHNR and CDR2 FQNEAQ (reference sequence). The length of the CDR3 is 15 residues. This CDR3 is CANSGAAGGTYEQYF. The CDR3 nucleotides read TGTGCCAACAGCGGGGCCGCAGGCGGTACCTACGAGCAGTACTTC.

This sequence joins TRBV18 and TRBJ1-4, with D possibly being TRBD1 (5 bases). The CDR3 covers 15 residues. From germline, CDR1 is KGHSH and CDR2 LQKENI. The V and J ends lost 3 bases and 5 bases respectively, with 13 bases between them. The CDR3 loop is CASSPKQDPNEKLFF. Written as DNA, the CDR3 is TGTGCCAGCTCACCCAAACAGGATCCAAATGAAAAACTGTTTTTT.

A single count supports this clone. This rearrangement joins TRBV7-6 to TRBJ1-3, with D possibly matching TRBD1 (6 bases). The CDR3 is 16 amino acids. Trimming cost V 2 bases and J 0 bases, with 11 bases left between them. The germline CDR1 and CDR2 sequences are SGHVS and FNYEAQ. CDR3 in DNA: TGTGCCAGCAGCTTAATGGGACAAAGCTCTGGAAACACCATATATTTT. This encodes CASSLMGQSSGNTIYF.

This clone was recorded a few times. The sample holds other DNA sequences that translate to the same CDR3. The V and J genes are TRBV7-2 and TRBJ2-7; TRBD1 matches 9 bases. V gave up 5 bases and J gave up 4 bases; unmatched junction bases: 6. CDR3 size: 14 residues. CDR1 SGHTA and CDR2 FQGNSA come from the germline V gene. This chain's CDR3 is CASSLQGASYEQYF. CDR3 DNA: TGTGCCAGCAGCCTACAGGGGGCGAGTTACGAGCAGTACTTC. The variable domain in full, with the rest retrieved from reference TRBV7-2 and TRBJ2-7, is GAGVSQSPSNKVTEKGKDVELRCDPISGHTALYWYRQSLGQGLEFLIYFQGNSAPDKSGLPSDRFSAERTGGSVSTLTIQRTQQEDSAVYLCASSLQGASYEQYFGPGTRLTVT.

This rearrangement joins TRBV9 to TRBJ2-1, with 8 bases identical to TRBD2. The CDR3 consists of 16 residues. The V gene end was trimmed by 4 bases and the J gene end by 4 bases; junction bases not matched to a gene: 10. The germline gives CDR1 SGDLS, CDR2 YYNGEE. CDR3 nucleotide sequence: TGTGCCAGCAGCCCCCGTGGTAGCGGGACATACAATGAGCAGTTCTTC. It codes for CASSPRGSGTYNEQFF.

The chain employs TRBV19 and TRBJ2-7; TRBD1 might be the D (6 bases). The CDR3 spans 13 residues. V lost 10 bases and J 3 bases, leaving 16 bases between the germline ends. CDR1 is LNHDA and CDR2 is SQIVND in the germline V gene (reference sequence). This CDR3 reads CATKAGTSYEQYF. The DNA of the CDR3 is TGTGCCACCAAAGCCGGGACAAGCTACGAGCAGTACTTC.

The chain couples TRBV7-2 to TRBJ1-1; 7 nucleotides line up with TRBD1. The CDR3 totals 16 residues. With V trimmed by 2 bases and J by 0 bases, 6 bases remained unmatched. Germline V CDR1 and CDR2: SGHTA, FQGNSA. The CDR3, as DNA: TGTGCCAGCAGCTTATTAGGGGGCTTCATGAACACTGAAGCTTTCTTT. Translating gives CASSLLGGFMNTEAFF.

The rearrangement joins TRBV28 to TRBJ1-1; D might be TRBD1 (5 bases). The germline CDR1 and CDR2 sequences are MDHEN and SYDVKM. Trimming removed 4 bases at V and 12 bases at J, with 18 bases between. The length of the CDR3 is 13 residues. The CDR3 bases are TGTGCCAGCAGTTGGGTGGAGGGCCAGGGAACTTTCTTT. This translates into CASSWVEGQGTFF.

The chain is built from TRBV28 and TRBJ2-6, with D perhaps TRBD2 (6 bases). Trimming left V 3 bases short and J 0 bases short, with 9 bases between. The CDR3 has 16 amino acids. The germline V gene encodes CDR1 MDHEN and CDR2 SYDVKM. The CDR3: CASSLSGASGANVLTF. The CDR3 DNA is TGTGCCAGCAGTTTGTCGGGAGCCTCTGGGGCCAACGTCCTGACTTTC.

V and J are TRBV19 and TRBJ2-5, with D tentatively TRBD2 (6 bases). V lost 3 bases, J lost 9 bases, and 8 bases lay in between. This CDR3 contains 11 residues. Germline CDR1 is LNHDA and CDR2 is SQIVND (reference sequence). The chain's CDR3 is CASSIGGAQYF. The DNA for the CDR3 is TGTGCCAGTAGTATCGGGGGAGCCCAGTACTTC.

The genes are TRBV4-1 and TRBJ2-1; 8 positions agree with TRBD2. The CDR3 runs 20 residues. V lost 6 bases and J lost 0; bases outside the gene matches: 19. Germline loops: CDR1 MGHRA, CDR2 YSYEKL. Here the CDR3 DNA reads TGCGCCAGCAGGGGGGTTTTAGGTAGCGGGAAACCAGGCTCCTACAATGAGCAGTTCTTC. It translates to CASRGVLGSGKPGSYNEQFF.

J is TRBJ2-3 and V is TRBV19; weak D call: TRBD2 (7 bases). This CDR3 contains 16 residues. Germline V gene data show CDR1 as LNHDA and CDR2 as SQIVND (reference sequence). The germline V and J ends were trimmed by 4 bases and 5 bases, with 19 bases remaining between them. The CDR3 is CASSRGQAGARDTQYF. CDR3 nucleotides: TGTGCCAGTAGTAGGGGGCAGGCGGGAGCGAGAGATACGCAGTATTTT.

V and J are TRBV13 and TRBJ1-4, with 7 bases that match TRBD1. Germline CDR1 and CDR2: PRHDT and FYEKMQ (reference sequence). CDR3 size: 15 residues. V shed 5 bases and J 5 bases; nucleotides not matched to a gene: 8. In DNA form, the CDR3 reads TGTGCCAGCAGCCCCCGGACAGGACCGAATGAAAAACTGTTTTTT. It codes for CASSPRTGPNEKLFF.

The chain is built from TRBV27 and TRBJ2-7; TRBD1 aligns across 10 bases. The CDR3 loop spans 14 amino acids. The V gene's germline CDR1 is MNHEY and CDR2 SMNVEV (reference sequence). The junction had 7 bases not matched to a gene; V was cut back by 5 bases and J by 6 bases. DNA of the CDR3: TGTGCCAGCAGTCAACCTTGGACAGGGGGCGAGCAGTACTTC. Protein sequence: CASSQPWTGGEQYF.

The chain is built from TRBV3-1 (or the pseudogene TRBV3-2) and TRBJ2-3; possible D gene TRBD1, 6 bases. The V end lost 0 bases, the J end lost 1 base, and 14 bases lay between the germline ends. CDR1 and CDR2 from the germline V gene are LGHDT and YNNKEL (reference sequence). This CDR3 contains 17 residues. As DNA, the CDR3 is TGTGCCAGCAGCCAAGATCTTCCAGGGGCCGGCACAGATACGCAGTATTTT. It encodes CASSQDLPGAGTDTQYF.

The V and J genes are TRBV24-1 and TRBJ2-1; 14 positions agree with TRBD2. CDR1 KGHDR and CDR2 SFDVKD come from the germline V gene. The CDR3 has 17 amino acids. After removal of 4 bases from V and 8 bases from J, the junction contained 9 bases not matched to a gene. CDR3 loop: CATSDPTSGRALYEQFF. The DNA of the CDR3 is TGTGCCACCAGTGACCCGACTAGCGGGAGGGCCCTCTATGAGCAGTTCTTC.

V is TRBV28 and J is TRBJ1-1, with TRBD1 identical over 8 bases. CDR3 length: 13 amino acids. Per the germline V gene, CDR1 is MDHEN and CDR2 is SYDVKM. Trimming removed 4 bases from V and 4 bases from J; junction bases left unmatched: 2. The CDR3 nucleotides are TGTGCCAGCAGTTCAGGGGGCCTCACTGAAGCTTTCTTT. Protein: CASSSGGLTEAFF.

The chain joins TRBV24-1 to TRBJ1-2; tentative D call: TRBD1 (5 bases). The CDR3 sequence is 14 residues long. The V end was cut by 0 bases, the J end by 6 bases, with 10 bases between. From germline, CDR1 is KGHDR and CDR2 SFDVKD. The CDR3 bases are TGTGCCACCAGTGATTTGCCGCAGGGTCATGGCTACACCTTC. This encodes CATSDLPQGHGYTF.

The chain couples TRBV5-1 to TRBJ2-2, with TRBD1 identical over 10 bases. This CDR3 region has 16 residues. Per germline, CDR1 SGHRS and CDR2 YFSETQ. J lost 8 bases, V lost 4 bases, and 11 bases had no gene match. CDR3 DNA: TGCGCCAGCAGCACCTTGACAGGGGGCGCAACGGGGGAGCTGTTTTTT. Protein product: CASSTLTGGATGELFF.

The chain uses TRBV6-2 or TRBV6-3 and TRBJ2-7, with TRBD1 identical over 7 bases. V trimming: 5 bases; J trimming: 4 bases; junction bases outside the gene matches: 8. The CDR3 is made up of 14 amino acids. Germline CDR1 is MNHEY and CDR2 is SVGEGT. This CDR3 is CASSLNRGVYEQYF. The CDR3 bases are TGTGCCAGCAGTCTCAACAGGGGCGTATACGAGCAGTACTTC.

The CDR3 coding sequence is TGTGCCAGCAGTCTCGGGACAGGGGGCGGGCAAGGGCCCCAGCATTTT. It yields the protein CASSLGTGGGQGPQHF. The rearrangement uses TRBV27 and TRBJ1-5, with TRBD1 matching 12 bases. The V gene end was trimmed by 5 bases and the J gene end by 9 bases; junction bases not matched to a gene: 11. Per the germline V gene, CDR1 is MNHEY and CDR2 is SMNVEV (reference sequence). This CDR3 has 16 amino acids.

In regard to this clone: The junction and the germline gene differ at one end; a read error may be behind it. The sample has other DNA sequences that encode this CDR3 too. The chain employs TRBV28 and TRBJ1-2, with 7 bases lining up with TRBD1. This CDR3 is built from 15 residues. CDR1 MDHEN and CDR2 SYDVKM come from the germline V gene. In nucleotides, the CDR3 is TGTGCCAGCAGTTTAGGGGGGACAGCTTACTATGGCTATACCTTC. This codes for CASSLGGTAYYGYTF.

The CDR3 spells CASSINSGEYQETQYF. The CDR3 nucleotides read TGTGCCAGCAGCATTAATAGCGGGGAGTACCAAGAGACCCAGTACTTC. V gene TRBV5-6 combines with J gene TRBJ2-5; 8 bases agree with TRBD2. V trimming: 4 bases; J trimming: 0 bases; junction bases outside the gene matches: 8. The CDR3 spans 16 residues. Germline values: CDR1 SGHDT, CDR2 YYEEEE. The full variable domain, completed using reference TRBV5-6 and TRBJ2-5, is DAGVTQSPTHLIKTRGQQVTLRCSPKSGHDTVSWYQQALGQGPQFIFQYYEEEERQRGNFPDRFSGHQFPNYSSELNVNALLLGDSALYLCASSINSGEYQETQYFGPGTRLLVL.

The rearrangement uses TRBV4-1 and TRBJ2-2, with 9 bases lining up with TRBD2. V trimming: 0 bases; J trimming: 5 bases; junction bases outside the gene matches: 7. The CDR3 sequence is 17 residues long. Germline assignment: CDR1 MGHRA and CDR2 YSYEKL. The CDR3 protein is CASSQESVAGVTGELFF. CDR3 sequence (DNA): TGCGCCAGCAGCCAAGAGTCGGTAGCGGGAGTTACCGGGGAGCTGTTTTTT.

The chain joins TRBV28 to TRBJ1-3; 7 bases map to TRBD1. J was trimmed by 0 bases and V by 7 bases; bases with no gene match: 9. In germline, CDR1 is MDHEN, CDR2 SYDVKM. The length of the CDR3 is 16 residues. CDR3 nucleotide sequence: TGTGCCAGCAACCCGGCGGGACAGATCTCTGGAAACACCATATATTTT. It is translated as CASNPAGQISGNTIYF.